The 17 T cell receptor beta chains below come from one sample, sequenced in a study of cytomegalovirus exposure and HLA in healthy donors. 13 Jbeta primers and 60 Vbeta primers were used for the PCR. Data came from immunoSEQ multiplex PCR; TCRdb stores just in-frame clones and leaves some out. The sample lists about 200,000 clones; roughly 84% were seen once. The source material was PBMCs. Receptors were obtained from a girl under 18 in good health and CMV-seronegative.

V is TRBV11-2 and J is TRBJ2-7, with D tentatively TRBD1 (5 bases). The germline CDR1 and CDR2 sequences are SGHAT and FQNNGV. The V and J ends lost 1 base and 3 bases respectively, with 10 bases between them. The CDR3 has 14 amino acids. The CDR3 loop reads CASSLGLQGYEQYF. CDR3 nucleotides: TGTGCCAGCAGCTTAGGTCTGCAGGGCTACGAGCAGTACTTC.

V is TRBV10-2 and J is TRBJ2-6, with 9 positions matching TRBD1. This CDR3 contains 20 residues. Germline V gene sequence: CDR1 WSHSY, CDR2 SAAADI. V dropped 10 bases and J dropped 2; count of bases not matched to a gene: 21. The CDR3 DNA is TGCGCCACGCGGGGAGGACCAACAGGGGGCCAGCCCACTGGGGCCAACGTCCTGACTTTC. It translates to CATRGGPTGGQPTGANVLTF.

The DNA for the CDR3 is TGTGCCAGCAGTTTATCAAACGGGGTCCGGTCGGAGACCCAGTACTTC. It codes for CASSLSNGVRSETQYF. The rearrangement joins TRBV28 to TRBJ2-5, with a tentative D call TRBD2 (5 bases). Germline-derived CDR1 and CDR2 are MDHEN and SYDVKM. V was trimmed by 1 base and J by 5 bases, leaving 17 bases between them. There are 16 residues in the CDR3.

This clone has a handful of counts. The gene calls are TRBV11-1 and TRBJ2-7; 9 positions agree with TRBD1. The V gene end was trimmed by 6 bases and the J gene end by 2 bases; junction bases not matched to a gene: 5. From germline, CDR1 is SGHAT and CDR2 FQDESV (reference sequence). The CDR3 extends over 14 amino acids. The CDR3 sequence: CASRPRQGAYEQYF. The CDR3 nucleotides read TGTGCCAGCAGGCCTAGACAGGGGGCCTACGAGCAGTACTTC.

This clone was counted a single time. J is TRBJ1-3 and V is TRBV30; D gene uncertain. This CDR3 is built from 16 residues. CDR1 is GTSNPN, CDR2 SVGIG, per germline (reference sequence). Between the trimmed V and J ends, which lost 4 bases and 0 bases, there was a span of 16 bases. CDR3 nucleotides: TGTGCCTGGAACCTTATCAGGCAATTCTCTGGAAACACCATATATTTT. Translating it yields CAWNLIRQFSGNTIYF. The full variable domain, rest sourced from reference TRBV30 and TRBJ1-3, is SQTIHQWPATLVQPVGSPLSLECTVEGTSNPNLYWYRQAAGRGLQLLFYSVGIGQISSEVPQNLSASRPQDRQFILSSKKLLLSDSGFYLCAWNLIRQFSGNTIYFGEGSWLTVV.

The chain joins TRBV6-6 to TRBJ1-2; 8 bases are a match to TRBD1. Per the germline V gene, CDR1 is MNHNY and CDR2 is SVGAGI (reference sequence). V dropped 4 bases and J dropped 8; count of bases not matched to a gene: 9. CDR3 length: 14 amino acids. CDR3 DNA: TGTGCCAGCAGTTCCGGACAGGGAAGTTACGGCTACACCTTC. It codes for CASSSGQGSYGYTF.

The rearrangement joins TRBV15 to TRBJ1-4; TRBD1 is a possible D gene (5 bases). Germline lookup yields CDR1 LNHNV and CDR2 YYDKDF (reference sequence). V lost 3 bases to trimming and J lost 7 bases, with 18 bases between them. CDR3 size: 16 residues. The CDR3 DNA sequence: TGTGCCACCAGCAGTTGGGGGGGGGTGGTCGGTGAAAAACTGTTTTTT. The encoded protein is CATSSWGGVVGEKLFF.

The gene calls are TRBV19 and TRBJ1-5; D uncertain. V lost 4 bases to trimming and J lost 7 bases, with 8 bases between them. CDR1 is LNHDA and CDR2 is SQIVND in the germline V gene (reference sequence). The CDR3 length is 12 residues. CDR3 residues: CASSRERQPQHF. The CDR3 DNA follows: TGTGCCAGTAGTAGGGAGAGGCAGCCCCAGCATTTT.

The chain combines TRBV5-4 with TRBJ2-1, with TRBD1 as a possible D gene (6 bases). The CDR3 totals 16 residues. Between the trimmed V and J ends, which lost 0 bases and 2 bases, there was a span of 12 bases. Germline V lookup: CDR1 SGHNT, CDR2 YYREEE (reference sequence). The CDR3 DNA reads TGTGCCAGCAGCTTGGTAGGGGGAGCAGCCTACAATGAGCAGTTCTTC. Amino acid sequence: CASSLVGGAAYNEQFF.

V usage is TRBV5-5 and J usage is TRBJ1-1; 8 positions match TRBD1. CDR1 and CDR2 (germline): SGHKS, YYEKEE (reference sequence). Losses at the gene ends were 2 bases for V and 4 bases for J; bases not matched to a gene: 16. CDR3 size: 18 residues. The CDR3 loop reads CASSLGVRGLSGSTEAFF. CDR3 DNA: TGTGCCAGCAGCTTAGGTGTCAGGGGGCTATCAGGAAGCACTGAAGCTTTCTTT. Combining the CDR3 with reference TRBV5-5 and TRBJ1-1 gives the whole variable domain DAGVTQSPTHLIKTRGQQVTLRCSPISGHKSVSWYQQVLGQGPQFIFQYYEKEERGRGNFPDRFSARQFPNYSSELNVNALLLGDSALYLCASSLGVRGLSGSTEAFFGQGTRLTVV.

There are a few counts of this clone. CDR3 DNA sequence: TGTGCCAGCAGCTTTACAGGGTACGAGCAGTACTTC. Protein product: CASSFTGYEQYF. The chain uses TRBV7-9 and TRBJ2-7; D might be TRBD1 (6 bases). The V end lost 3 bases, the J end lost 4 bases, and 7 bases lay between the germline ends. Germline V gene sequence: CDR1 SEHNR, CDR2 FQNEAQ (reference sequence). CDR3 size: 12 residues.

This clone was observed once. This CDR3 reads CASSRGTSGGGDTQYF. As DNA, the CDR3 is TGTGCCAGCAGCCGAGGGACTAGCGGGGGCGGCGATACGCAGTATTTT. This chain connects TRBV7-9 to TRBJ2-3; 14 positions match TRBD2. The V gene end was trimmed by 5 bases and the J gene end by 6 bases; junction bases not matched to a gene: 7. Germline V lookup: CDR1 SEHNR, CDR2 FQNEAQ (reference sequence). The CDR3 covers 16 residues.

This sequence joins TRBV4-2 and TRBJ1-1; a possible D gene is TRBD1 (6 bases). Trimming removed 3 bases from V and 7 bases from J, with 15 bases in between. Germline loops: CDR1 LGHNA, CDR2 YNFKEQ. The CDR3 runs 14 residues. CDR3 loop: CASSQDRQAGEAFF. The CDR3, as DNA: TGTGCCAGCAGCCAGGATAGACAGGCTGGTGAAGCTTTCTTT.

This chain uses TRBV7-9 with TRBJ1-3; D gene unclear. CDR3 length: 14 residues. Between the trimmed V and J ends, which lost 2 bases and 0 bases, there was a span of 5 bases. CDR1 and CDR2 (germline): SEHNR, FQNEAQ (reference sequence). CDR3 in amino acids: CASSLTDSGNTIYF. As DNA, the CDR3 is TGTGCCAGCAGCTTAACAGACTCTGGAAACACCATATATTTT.

This sequence joins TRBV9 and TRBJ1-3; TRBD1 matches at 9 bases. V was pared by 3 bases and J by 0 bases, with 10 bases of the junction left unmatched. CDR1 SGDLS and CDR2 YYNGEE come from the germline V gene. This CDR3 is 18 amino acids long. CDR3 in DNA: TGTGCCAGCAGCGAACGGACAGGGGCATTTTACTCTGGAAACACCATATATTTT. Its translation: CASSERTGAFYSGNTIYF.

The gene calls are TRBV10-3 and TRBJ2-1; 14 nucleotides agree with TRBD2. Germline loops: CDR1 ENHRY, CDR2 SYGVKD. CDR3 size: 14 residues. Trimming cost V 10 bases and J 8 bases; bases outside gene matches: 7. The CDR3 protein is CATTGLAGVDEQFF. DNA of the CDR3: TGTGCCACTACGGGACTAGCGGGAGTCGATGAGCAGTTCTTC.

The CDR3 sequence: CASSSMEETGVVYEQYF. The CDR3 DNA sequence: TGTGCCAGCAGCTCGATGGAGGAGACCGGGGTAGTCTACGAGCAGTACTTC. J is TRBJ2-7 and V is TRBV5-6; TRBD2 is a possible D gene (5 bases). Germline V gene data show CDR1 as SGHDT and CDR2 as YYEEEE. Between the trimmed V and J ends, which lost 3 bases and 3 bases, there was a span of 22 bases. The CDR3 is 17 amino acids.